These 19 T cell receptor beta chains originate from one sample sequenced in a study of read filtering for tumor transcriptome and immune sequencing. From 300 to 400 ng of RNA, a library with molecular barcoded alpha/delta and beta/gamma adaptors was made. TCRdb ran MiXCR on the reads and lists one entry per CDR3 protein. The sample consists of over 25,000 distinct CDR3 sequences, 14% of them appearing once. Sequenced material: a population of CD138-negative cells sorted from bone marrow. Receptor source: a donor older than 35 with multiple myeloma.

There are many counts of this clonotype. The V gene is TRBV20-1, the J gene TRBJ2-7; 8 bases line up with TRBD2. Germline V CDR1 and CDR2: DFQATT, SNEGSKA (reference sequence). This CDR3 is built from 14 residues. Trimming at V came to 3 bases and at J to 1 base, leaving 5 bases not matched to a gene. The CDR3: CSASTSGLSYEQYF. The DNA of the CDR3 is TGCAGTGCTAGTACTAGCGGATTATCCTACGAGCAGTACTTC.

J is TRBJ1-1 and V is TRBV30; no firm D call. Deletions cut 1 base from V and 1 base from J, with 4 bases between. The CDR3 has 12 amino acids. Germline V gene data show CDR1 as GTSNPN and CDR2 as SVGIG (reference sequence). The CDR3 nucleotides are TGTGCCTGGAGTGGGGCGAACACTGAAGCTTTCTTT. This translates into CAWSGANTEAFF.

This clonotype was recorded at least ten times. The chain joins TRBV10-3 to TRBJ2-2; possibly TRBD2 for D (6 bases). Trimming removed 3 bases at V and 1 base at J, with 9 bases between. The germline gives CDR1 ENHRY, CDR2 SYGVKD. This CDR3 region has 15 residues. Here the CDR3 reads CAISDGDLNTGELFF. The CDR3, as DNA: TGTGCCATCAGTGATGGGGACTTGAACACCGGGGAGCTGTTTTTT.

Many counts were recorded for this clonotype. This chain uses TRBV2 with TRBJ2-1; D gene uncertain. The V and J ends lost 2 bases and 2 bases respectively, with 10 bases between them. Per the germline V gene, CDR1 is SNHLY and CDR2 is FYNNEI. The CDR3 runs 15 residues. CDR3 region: CASSERQAPYNEQFF. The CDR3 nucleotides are TGTGCCAGCAGTGAAAGGCAGGCCCCCTACAATGAGCAGTTCTTC.

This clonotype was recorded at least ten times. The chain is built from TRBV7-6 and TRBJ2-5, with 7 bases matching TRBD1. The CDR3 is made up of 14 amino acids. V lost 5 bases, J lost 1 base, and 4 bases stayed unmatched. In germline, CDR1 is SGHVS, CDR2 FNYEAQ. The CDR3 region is CASSPRQGQETQYF. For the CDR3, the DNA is TGTGCCAGCAGCCCTAGACAGGGCCAAGAGACCCAGTACTTC.

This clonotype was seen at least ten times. CDR3 amino acids: CSVEPSTGTSGMSTQYF. The CDR3 DNA reads as TGCAGCGTCGAACCGTCTACCGGGACTAGCGGGATGAGTACGCAGTATTTT. The chain joins TRBV29-1 to TRBJ2-3; 13 bases line up with TRBD2. The V and J ends lost 6 bases and 8 bases, in that order; junction bases with no gene match: 17. Germline V gene lookup returns CDR1 SQVTM and CDR2 ANQGSEA. This CDR3 is 17 amino acids long.

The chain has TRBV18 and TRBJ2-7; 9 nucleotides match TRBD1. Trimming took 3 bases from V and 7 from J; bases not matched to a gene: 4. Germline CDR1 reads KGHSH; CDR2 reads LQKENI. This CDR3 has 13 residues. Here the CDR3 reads CASSPGTGKEQYF. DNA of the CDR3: TGTGCCAGCTCACCCGGGACAGGGAAGGAGCAGTACTTC. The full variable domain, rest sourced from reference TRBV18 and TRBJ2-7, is NAGVMQNPRHLVRRRGQEARLRCSPMKGHSHVYWYRQLPEEGLKFMVYLQKENIIDESGMPKERFSAEFPKEGPSILRIQQVVRGDSAAYFCASSPGTGKEQYFGPGTRLTVT.

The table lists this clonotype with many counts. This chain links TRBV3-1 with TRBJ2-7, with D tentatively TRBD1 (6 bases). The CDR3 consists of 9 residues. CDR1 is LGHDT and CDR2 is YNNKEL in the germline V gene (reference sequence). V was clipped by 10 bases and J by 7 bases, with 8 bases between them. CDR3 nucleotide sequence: TGTGCCAAAAGGGGGGAGCAGTACTTC. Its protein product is CAKRGEQYF.

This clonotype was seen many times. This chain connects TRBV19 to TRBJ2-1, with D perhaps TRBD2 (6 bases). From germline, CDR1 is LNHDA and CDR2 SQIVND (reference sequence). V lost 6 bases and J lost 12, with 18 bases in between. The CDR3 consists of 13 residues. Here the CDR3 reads CASRRDFDGWQFF. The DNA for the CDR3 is TGTGCCAGTAGGCGGGACTTTGATGGTTGGCAGTTCTTC.

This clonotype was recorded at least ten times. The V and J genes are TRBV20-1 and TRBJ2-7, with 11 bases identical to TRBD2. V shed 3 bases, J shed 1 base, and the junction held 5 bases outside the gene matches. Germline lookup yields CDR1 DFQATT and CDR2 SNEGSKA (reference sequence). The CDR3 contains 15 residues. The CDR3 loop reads CSARPSGRPSYEQYF. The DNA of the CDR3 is TGCAGTGCTAGGCCTAGCGGGAGGCCATCCTACGAGCAGTACTTC.

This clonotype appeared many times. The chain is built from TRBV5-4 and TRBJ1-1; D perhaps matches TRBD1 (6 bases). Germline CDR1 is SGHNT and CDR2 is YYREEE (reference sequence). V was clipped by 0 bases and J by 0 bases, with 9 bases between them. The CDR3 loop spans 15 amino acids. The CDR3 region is CASSLEGELNTEAFF. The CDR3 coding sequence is TGTGCCAGCAGCTTGGAGGGGGAACTGAACACTGAAGCTTTCTTT. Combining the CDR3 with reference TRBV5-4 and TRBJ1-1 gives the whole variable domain ETGVTQSPTHLIKTRGQQVTLRCSSQSGHNTVSWYQQALGQGPQFIFQYYREEENGRGNFPPRFSGLQFPNYSSELNVNALELDDSALYLCASSLEGELNTEAFFGQGTRLTVV.

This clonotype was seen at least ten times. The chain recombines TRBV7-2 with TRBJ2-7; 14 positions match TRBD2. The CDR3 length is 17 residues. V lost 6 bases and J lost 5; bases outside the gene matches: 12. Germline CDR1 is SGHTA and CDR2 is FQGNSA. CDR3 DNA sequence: TGTGCCAGCAGTTCTGGCTCGGGACTAGCGGGAGTCAACGAGCAGTACTTC. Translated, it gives CASSSGSGLAGVNEQYF.

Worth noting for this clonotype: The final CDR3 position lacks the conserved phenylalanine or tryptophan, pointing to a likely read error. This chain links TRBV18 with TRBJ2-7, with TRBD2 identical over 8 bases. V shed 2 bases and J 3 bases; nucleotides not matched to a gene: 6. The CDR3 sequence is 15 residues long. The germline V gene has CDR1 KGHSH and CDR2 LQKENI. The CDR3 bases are TGTGCCAGCTCACCAGCGGGGGGCAAAAACTACGAGCAGTACTTA. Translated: CASSPAGGKNYEQYL.

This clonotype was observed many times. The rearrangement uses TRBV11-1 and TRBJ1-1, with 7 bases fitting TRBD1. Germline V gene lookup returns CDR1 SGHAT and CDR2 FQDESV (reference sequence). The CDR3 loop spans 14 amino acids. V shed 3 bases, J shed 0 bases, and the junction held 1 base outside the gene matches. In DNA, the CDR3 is TGTGCCAGCAGCTTCGGACAGGTGAACACTGAAGCTTTCTTT. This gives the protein CASSFGQVNTEAFF.

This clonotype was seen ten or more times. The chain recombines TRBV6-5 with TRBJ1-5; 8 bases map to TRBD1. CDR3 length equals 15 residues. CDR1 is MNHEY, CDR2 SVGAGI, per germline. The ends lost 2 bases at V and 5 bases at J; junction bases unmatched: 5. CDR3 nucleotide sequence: TGTGCCAGCAGTTACACCCAGGGGGCCGATCAGCCCCAGCATTTT. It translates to CASSYTQGADQPQHF.

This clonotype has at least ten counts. This CDR3 is CASSLLWESADTQYF. The DNA of the CDR3 is TGCGCCAGCAGCTTGTTATGGGAAAGCGCAGATACGCAGTATTTT. The rearrangement uses TRBV5-1 and TRBJ2-3; D unresolved. Germline CDR1 is SGHRS and CDR2 is YFSETQ. The V gene lost 1 base and the J gene lost 4 bases, with 13 bases spanning the gap. The CDR3 is 15 amino acids.

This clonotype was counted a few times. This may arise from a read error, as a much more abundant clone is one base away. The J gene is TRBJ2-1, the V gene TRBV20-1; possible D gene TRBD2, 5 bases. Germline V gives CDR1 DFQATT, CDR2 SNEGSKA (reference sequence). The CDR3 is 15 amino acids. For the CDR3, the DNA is TGCAGTGCTACGCCCAGCGGAAGCTCCTACAATGGGCAGTTCTTC. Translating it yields CSATPSGSSYNGQFF.

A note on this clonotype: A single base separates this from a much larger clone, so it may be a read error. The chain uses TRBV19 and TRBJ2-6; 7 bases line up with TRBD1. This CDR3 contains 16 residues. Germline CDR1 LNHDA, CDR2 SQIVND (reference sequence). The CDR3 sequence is CSSSRDSFSGANVLTF. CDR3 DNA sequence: TGTTCCAGTAGTCGGGACAGCTTCTCTGGGGCCAACGTCCTGACTTTC.

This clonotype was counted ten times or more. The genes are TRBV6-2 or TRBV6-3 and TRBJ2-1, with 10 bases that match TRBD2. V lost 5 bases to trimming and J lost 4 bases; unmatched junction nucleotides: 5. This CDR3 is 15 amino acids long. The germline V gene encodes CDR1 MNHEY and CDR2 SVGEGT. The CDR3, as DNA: TGTGCCAGCAGTAGAGCGGGAGGGTTTTACAATGAGCAGTTCTTC. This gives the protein CASSRAGGFYNEQFF.